Listed below are T cell receptor beta chains from one sample, sequenced in a study of T cells in Graves' hyperthyroidism and ophthalmopathy. MiXCR, applied by TCRdb to the multiplex PCR reads, yields one record per CDR3 protein. This table has about 540,000 distinct CDR3 sequences, roughly 50% appearing once. Sequencing used peripheral blood or thyroid tissue (not recorded which). These receptors came from a woman between 18 and 30 years old with Graves' hyperthyroidism. CDR3s include the opening cysteine and the closing phenylalanine or tryptophan. The order of the fields is D gene, clone size, V gene, J gene, CDR3 DNA, CDR3 protein. A D gene is named only where the DNA matches it firmly. Clone size, where shown, is once, few, many, or a class for clones that have expanded.

D: NA; size: NA; V: TRBV2; J: TRBJ1-6; DNA: TGTGCCAGCAGCGTGATAGAATCTCGGGGTAATTCACCCCTCCACTTT; CDR3: CASSVIESRGNSPLHF
D: NA; size: many; V: TRBV2; J: TRBJ1-1; DNA: TGTGCCAGCAGTTTCCAGGGCGAAGAAGCTTTCTTT; CDR3: CASSFQGEEAFF
D: TRBD2; size: few; V: TRBV5-1; J: TRBJ2-7; DNA: TGCGCCAGCAGCTTGGAATTTAGCGGGGCAACCTACGAGCAGTACTTC; CDR3: CASSLEFSGATYEQYF
D: TRBD1; size: NA; V: TRBV2; J: TRBJ1-5; DNA: TGTGCCAACAGTGACAGGGAAATTAGCAATCAGCCCCAGCATTTT; CDR3: CANSDREISNQPQHF
D: NA; size: many; V: TRBV29-1; J: TRBJ1-2; DNA: TGCAGCGCTGGTGATGGCGGCTACACCTTC; CDR3: CSAGDGGYTF
D: TRBD1; size: NA; V: TRBV24-1; J: TRBJ1-2; DNA: TGTGCCAGCTACTACCCGGGACAGGGAAGCTATGGCTACACCTTC; CDR3: CASYYPGQGSYGYTF
D: TRBD2; size: NA; V: TRBV2; J: TRBJ2-5; DNA: TGTGCCAGCAGTGATAGTAGCGGGAGGTGGGAGACCCAGTACTTC; CDR3: CASSDSSGRWETQYF
D: NA; size: NA; V: TRBV7-9; J: TRBJ2-3; DNA: TGTGCCAGCAGCGACCTCGGGCGCGGGGCAGATACGCAGTATTTT; CDR3: CASSDLGRGADTQYF
D: TRBD2; size: few; V: TRBV7-9; J: TRBJ2-7; DNA: TGTGCCAGCAGCCCACTGACTAGCGGACCCTACGAGCAGTACTTC; CDR3: CASSPLTSGPYEQYF
D: NA; size: few; V: TRBV29-1; J: TRBJ1-2; DNA: TGCAGCGTTGAAGTGGCAGGGAAAATCTCGGATGGCTACACCTTC; CDR3: CSVEVAGKISDGYTF
D: NA; size: many; V: TRBV10-3; J: TRBJ2-6; DNA: TGTGCCATCAGTGAGCAGGACCCTGGGGCCAACGTCCTGACTTTC; CDR3: CAISEQDPGANVLTF
D: NA; size: few; V: TRBV20-1; J: TRBJ1-1; DNA: TGCAGTGCATCCTCCGGGAGCACTGAAGCTTTCTTT; CDR3: CSASSGSTEAFF
D: TRBD1; size: few; V: TRBV2; J: TRBJ2-2; DNA: TGTGCCAGTCGTACCGGGACAGGGACAATTAGGTGGACCGGGGAGCTGTTTTTT; CDR3: CASRTGTGTIRWTGELFF
D: NA; size: NA; V: TRBV10-3; J: TRBJ1-6; DNA: TGTGCCATCACCGAAGGGACCAATTCACCCCTCCACTTT; CDR3: CAITEGTNSPLHF
D: NA; size: many; V: TRBV2; J: TRBJ1-4; DNA: TGTGCCAGCACTGGGACGAAGAAACTGTTTTTT; CDR3: CASTGTKKLFF
D: NA; size: many; V: TRBV7-9; J: TRBJ2-7; DNA: TGTGCCAGCAGCTTAGACGGGAGCGGCTACGAGCAGTACTTC; CDR3: CASSLDGSGYEQYF
D: NA; size: few; V: TRBV24-1; J: TRBJ1-2; DNA: TGTGCTAGTGGCCCGGGGGGGCTGGCTGGCTACACCTTC; CDR3: CASGPGGLAGYTF
D: NA; size: few; V: TRBV2; J: TRBJ1-1; DNA: TGTGCCAGCAGTTACCTTGAGGAAACTGAAGCTTTCTTT; CDR3: CASSYLEETEAFF
D: TRBD1; size: NA; V: TRBV7-4; J: TRBJ1-5; DNA: TGTGCCAGCAGCTTAGTGTACAGGGGGCAGCCCCAGCATTTT; CDR3: CASSLVYRGQPQHF
D: NA; size: many; V: TRBV24-1; J: TRBJ1-2; DNA: TGTGCCACCAGAGCGAGGGATCCCTCCTATGGCTACACCTTC; CDR3: CATRARDPSYGYTF
D: NA; size: NA; V: TRBV29-1; J: TRBJ2-7; DNA: TGCAGCGTTGCCCTGGACAGCCTAAGCTCCTACGAGCAGTACTTC; CDR3: CSVALDSLSSYEQYF
D: NA; size: NA; V: TRBV24-1; J: TRBJ2-2; DNA: TGTGCCACCAGTGATCTAGGACTGGCGGGCACCGGGGAGCTGTTTTTT; CDR3: CATSDLGLAGTGELFF
D: TRBD1; size: NA; V: TRBV15; J: TRBJ1-4; DNA: TGTGCCACCAGCAGAGGGGGGACAGCGGGGGAAAAACTGTTTTTT; CDR3: CATSRGGTAGEKLFF
D: NA; size: NA; V: TRBV2; J: TRBJ2-5; DNA: TGTGCCAGCAGTTTAAAGGACACCGGGAAGACCCAGTACTTC; CDR3: CASSLKDTGKTQYF
D: NA; size: NA; V: TRBV25-1; J: TRBJ1-2; DNA: TGTGCCAACAGTGAGGGCTATGGCTACACCTTC; CDR3: CANSEGYGYTF
D: NA; size: NA; V: TRBV14; J: TRBJ1-3; DNA: TGTGCCAGCAGCCATCTACAGAGGGGGAACACCATATATTTT; CDR3: CASSHLQRGNTIYF
D: NA; size: NA; V: TRBV6-1; J: TRBJ2-5; DNA: TGTGCCATCTCGGGGCTAGCGGAGACCCAGTACTTC; CDR3: CAISGLAETQYF
D: NA; size: NA; V: TRBV2; J: TRBJ2-5; DNA: TGTGCCAGCAGTGGGGTCGGGGGAGAGACCCAGTACTTC; CDR3: CASSGVGGETQYF
D: TRBD1; size: NA; V: TRBV10-3; J: TRBJ2-5; DNA: TGTGCCATCAGCGGACAGGTTAAGGAGACCCAGTACTTC; CDR3: CAISGQVKETQYF
D: NA; size: many; V: TRBV24-1; J: TRBJ1-2; DNA: TGTGCCACCAGTGGAGGAATCAACTATGGCTACACCTTC; CDR3: CATSGGINYGYTF
D: NA; size: NA; V: TRBV5-1; J: TRBJ1-2; DNA: TGCGCCAGCAGCTTGGACAGCACACCTACTAACTATGGCTACACCTTC; CDR3: CASSLDSTPTNYGYTF
D: NA; size: few; V: TRBV7-9; J: TRBJ2-7; DNA: TGTGCCAGCAGCTTAGCGGAAGGCTACGAGCAGTACTTC; CDR3: CASSLAEGYEQYF
D: NA; size: NA; V: TRBV7-4; J: TRBJ1-1; DNA: TGTGCCAGCAGCGTAGGCGAAGCTTTCTTT; CDR3: CASSVGEAFF
D: TRBD1; size: NA; V: TRBV7-9; J: TRBJ1-4; DNA: TGTGCCAGCAGCACGACAGGGTTGGGTGAAAAACTGTTTTTT; CDR3: CASSTTGLGEKLFF
D: TRBD1; size: few; V: TRBV2; J: TRBJ1-2; DNA: TGTGCCAGCAGCGGGACAGGTGCAATGGAGGATGGCTACACCTTC; CDR3: CASSGTGAMEDGYTF
D: NA; size: few; V: TRBV2; J: TRBJ2-2; DNA: TGTGCCAGCAGTTTAAACCGGATCGGGGAGCTGTTTTTT; CDR3: CASSLNRIGELFF
D: TRBD2; size: few; V: TRBV20-1; J: TRBJ2-7; DNA: TGCAGTGCTTCGAGCGGGAGGATCTACGAGCAGTACTTC; CDR3: CSASSGRIYEQYF
D: TRBD2; size: once; V: TRBV24-1; J: TRBJ2-5; DNA: TGTGCCACCAGACTAGCGGGAGGCATGGAGACCCAGTACTTC; CDR3: CATRLAGGMETQYF
D: NA; size: many; V: TRBV29-1; J: TRBJ2-7; DNA: TGCAGCGTGATATTAGGGACGGCGATCTACGAGCAGTACTTC; CDR3: CSVILGTAIYEQYF
D: NA; size: NA; V: TRBV15; J: TRBJ2-6; DNA: TGTGCCACCAGCAGAGCCAGCTCTGGGGCCAACGTCCTGACTTTC; CDR3: CATSRASSGANVLTF
D: TRBD1; size: NA; V: TRBV29-1; J: TRBJ1-2; DNA: TGCAGTCCCGGGACAGTTAACTATGGCTACACCTTC; CDR3: CSPGTVNYGYTF
D: NA; size: NA; V: TRBV7-2; J: TRBJ2-7; DNA: TGTGCCAGCAGCTTGGTCTTCGGGGGCGGACCTGCTGCCGAGCAGTACTTC; CDR3: CASSLVFGGGPAAEQYF